The T cell receptor (beta chain) described here comes from a study of blood T cell repertoires in COVID-19. Study at large: Material from acute and convalescent COVID-19 was sourced from the United States, Italy and Spain. Sample material is recorded as cDNA or gDNA derived from T cells, B-cell-depleted T cells, or PBMCs.

In the original workflow: It was from reference gene primer amplification that nucleated cell counts were estimated. Method: immunoSEQ multiplex PCR; TCRdb's copy keeps in-frame clones and lacks some. V and J calls and clone size are given by that table; D and trimming were obtained from the DNA. The sample yields more than 150,000 clones, over 70% seen once. With 1 base removed from V and 4 bases from J, the gap between germline ends came to 10 bases. Per germline, CDR1 SGHTA and CDR2 FQGNSA. The CDR3 covers 14 residues. The rearrangement links TRBV7-2 to TRBJ2-5, with D possibly being TRBD2 (5 bases). The receptor was isolated from a woman aged 60-75 years with acute or convalescent COVID-19. The material sequenced was peripheral blood. The CDR3 coding sequence is TGTGCCAGCAGCTTAGGAGCGGCAGCAGAGACCCAGTACTTC. Its translation is CASSLGAAAETQYF.